Listed here are 22 T cell receptor beta chains from one sample, sequenced in a study of blood T cell repertoires in COVID-19. Profiled with immunoSEQ multiplex PCR; TCRdb holds only in-frame clones, not every one. The sample records under 250,000 clones, around 81% being singletons. Sequencing input: PBMCs or T cells enriched from blood (not recorded which). These receptors were taken from a man under 40 with acute COVID-19.

Only a few counts were recorded for this clone. The chain links TRBV4-1 to TRBJ2-7, with D tentatively TRBD1 (5 bases). The V end lost 1 base, the J end lost 2 bases, and 12 bases lay between the germline ends. CDR1 and CDR2 (germline): MGHRA, YSYEKL. The CDR3 has 15 residues. CDR3: CASSQATIGAYEQYF. In DNA form, the CDR3 reads TGCGCCAGCAGCCAAGCAACGATAGGGGCCTACGAGCAGTACTTC.

V gene TRBV5-4 combines with J gene TRBJ2-1; perhaps TRBD2 as D (5 bases). The CDR3 sequence is 16 residues long. Per germline, CDR1 SGHNT and CDR2 YYREEE (reference sequence). V was shortened by 0 bases and J by 4 bases, with 14 bases between the two germline ends. Here the CDR3 reads CASSLEGALRYNEQFF. As DNA, the CDR3 is TGTGCCAGCAGCTTGGAGGGAGCCTTGAGATACAATGAGCAGTTCTTC.

DNA of the CDR3: TGTGCCAGCAGCTTCTCTCTCTCTGAAGCTTTCTTT. Translation gives CASSFSLSEAFF. The chain employs TRBV7-3 and TRBJ1-1; D gene unclear. The CDR3 contains 12 residues. V lost 3 bases to trimming and J lost 6 bases, with 8 bases between them. The germline V gene has CDR1 SGHTA and CDR2 FQGTGA.

This CDR3 reads CAWTYRGGYTF. In DNA, the CDR3 is TGTGCCTGGACCTACAGGGGTGGCTACACCTTC. The chain has TRBV30 and TRBJ1-2; 7 bases agree with TRBD1. Trimming cost V 4 bases and J 7 bases; bases outside gene matches: 3. The CDR3 loop spans 11 amino acids. CDR1 and CDR2 from the germline V gene are GTSNPN and SVGIG (reference sequence).

The chain joins TRBV10-3 to TRBJ1-4; D remains ambiguous. Trimming cost V 0 bases and J 7 bases, with 12 bases left between them. Germline V gene lookup returns CDR1 ENHRY and CDR2 SYGVKD. The CDR3 totals 15 residues. The CDR3 here is CAISESGVLGEKLFF. The CDR3 nucleotides read TGTGCCATCAGTGAGTCGGGCGTATTGGGTGAAAAACTGTTTTTT.

This sequence joins TRBV27 and TRBJ1-4; 12 positions match TRBD1. The CDR3 length is 15 residues. V lost 5 bases, J lost 7 bases, and 5 bases stayed unmatched. Per germline, CDR1 MNHEY and CDR2 SMNVEV (reference sequence). The CDR3 here is CASSDGDRGLEKLFF. CDR3 coding DNA: TGTGCCAGCAGTGACGGGGACAGGGGGCTTGAAAAACTGTTTTTT. The whole variable domain, remainder taken from reference TRBV27 and TRBJ1-4, is EAQVTQNPRYLITVTGKKLTVTCSQNMNHEYMSWYRQDPGLGLRQIYYSMNVEVTDKGDVPEGYKVSRKEKRNFPLILESPSPNQTSLYFCASSDGDRGLEKLFFGSGTQLSVL.

The chain combines TRBV14 with TRBJ1-2, with no clear D. The V gene lost 0 bases and the J gene lost 7 bases, with 9 bases spanning the gap. Per germline, CDR1 SGHDN and CDR2 FVKESK. The CDR3 loop spans 13 amino acids. This chain's CDR3 is CASSQERGFGYTF. CDR3 DNA sequence: TGTGCCAGCAGCCAAGAACGCGGCTTTGGCTACACCTTC.

This sequence joins TRBV7-9 and TRBJ1-2, with TRBD1 identical over 7 bases. V dropped 11 bases and J dropped 4; count of bases not matched to a gene: 7. This CDR3 spans 12 amino acids. Germline values: CDR1 SEHNR, CDR2 FQNEAQ (reference sequence). In nucleotides, the CDR3 is TGTGCCTCGACAGGGCCCACCTATGGCTACACCTTC. Protein sequence: CASTGPTYGYTF.

The chain couples TRBV6-5 to TRBJ1-1; weak D call: TRBD1 (6 bases). This CDR3 comprises 15 residues. V lost 2 bases to trimming and J lost 0 bases, with 10 bases between them. Germline CDR1 MNHEY, CDR2 SVGAGI. The CDR3 nucleotides are TGTGCCAGCAGTTACGAGGGGGGGATGAACACTGAAGCTTTCTTT. Its protein is CASSYEGGMNTEAFF.

J is TRBJ1-1 and V is TRBV5-1, with TRBD1 matching 8 bases. The junction had 6 bases not matched to a gene; V was cut back by 5 bases and J by 3 bases. There are 14 residues in the CDR3. Germline V gene sequence: CDR1 SGHRS, CDR2 YFSETQ. The CDR3 region has the DNA TGCGCCAGCAGTTGGACGACAGGGGACACTGAAGCTTTCTTT. Its protein is CASSWTTGDTEAFF.

V is TRBV7-3 and J is TRBJ2-1; no firm D call. V dropped 3 bases and J dropped 6 bases, with 9 bases sitting between them. Per germline, CDR1 SGHTA and CDR2 FQGTGA. This CDR3 is built from 13 residues. The CDR3 loop is CASSFRQANEQFF. As DNA, the CDR3 is TGTGCCAGCAGCTTTAGGCAGGCCAATGAGCAGTTCTTC.

The J gene is TRBJ2-1, the V gene TRBV4-2; 9 bases line up with TRBD2. This CDR3 is built from 19 residues. Trimming at V came to 0 bases and at J to 7 bases, leaving 16 bases not matched to a gene. The V gene's germline CDR1 is LGHNA and CDR2 YNFKEQ. For the CDR3, the DNA is TGTGCCAGCAGCCAAGATAAGACCTATAGCGGGGGCCTCTGGAATGAGCAGTTCTTC. This encodes CASSQDKTYSGGLWNEQFF.

The rearrangement joins TRBV12-3 or TRBV12-4 to TRBJ2-7; possible D gene TRBD1, 6 bases. Trimming took off 3 bases at V and 4 bases at J, with 10 bases between the two ends. This CDR3 has 13 amino acids. The CDR3 loop is CASSLSGVYEQYF. CDR3 coding DNA: TGTGCCAGCAGTTTGTCAGGGGTTTACGAGCAGTACTTC.

The rearrangement links TRBV6-5 to TRBJ2-7, with TRBD1 as a possible D gene (5 bases). The CDR3 covers 14 residues. Trimming shortened V by 6 bases and J by 1 base, and 13 bases separated the two germline ends. The V gene's germline CDR1 is MNHEY and CDR2 SVGAGI. The CDR3 sequence is CASRKGIYSYEQYF. CDR3 coding DNA: TGTGCCAGCAGGAAGGGGATTTATTCCTACGAGCAGTACTTC.

The J gene is TRBJ2-7, the V gene TRBV27; 8 positions match TRBD1. Germline V gives CDR1 MNHEY, CDR2 SMNVEV (reference sequence). The CDR3 is made up of 14 amino acids. Unmatched junction bases numbered 8, after V lost 6 bases and J lost 4 bases. CDR3 bases: TGTGCCAGCAGCGCATCCAGGGGGCCGTACGAGCAGTACTTC. Translation: CASSASRGPYEQYF.

This rearrangement joins TRBV30 to TRBJ1-1; D is unclear. The CDR3 sequence is 11 residues long. The germline V gene encodes CDR1 GTSNPN and CDR2 SVGIG (reference sequence). V lost 3 bases and J lost 5, with 7 bases in between. In DNA form, the CDR3 reads TGTGCCTGGAGACAATATACTGAAGCTTTCTTT. Its protein product is CAWRQYTEAFF.

The rearrangement joins TRBV7-9 to TRBJ2-1; 8 positions agree with TRBD1. Trimming took 5 bases from V and 0 from J; bases not matched to a gene: 3. The CDR3 extends over 15 amino acids. Germline V gene lookup returns CDR1 SEHNR and CDR2 FQNEAQ (reference sequence). CDR3 sequence: CASSKGQVSYNEQFF. The DNA of the CDR3 is TGTGCCAGCAGCAAGGGACAGGTCTCCTACAATGAGCAGTTCTTC.

This clone came up once. This sequence joins TRBV7-3 and TRBJ2-1; 8 nucleotides agree with TRBD1. V was clipped by 5 bases and J by 6 bases; unmatched bases: 9. Germline CDR1 reads SGHTA; CDR2 reads FQGTGA. The length of the CDR3 is 15 residues. CDR3 loop: CASSHGQGVSNEQFF. In DNA form, the CDR3 reads TGTGCCAGCAGCCACGGACAGGGAGTCTCCAATGAGCAGTTCTTC.

The chain carries TRBV29-1 and TRBJ2-1; D is perhaps TRBD2 (5 bases). Germline V gene sequence: CDR1 SQVTM, CDR2 ANQGSEA. Trimming left V 3 bases short and J 7 bases short, with 10 bases between. The CDR3 extends over 12 amino acids. As DNA, the CDR3 is TGCAGCGTTGACGTTGGGAGAAATGAGCAGTTCTTC. Its protein is CSVDVGRNEQFF.

The chain has TRBV4-1 and TRBJ2-5; TRBD2 matches 8 bases. Per the germline V gene, CDR1 is MGHRA and CDR2 is YSYEKL. The trim removed 2 bases at V and 5 bases at J, leaving 7 bases unmatched. This CDR3 region has 15 residues. The CDR3 region is CASSQTGLVSETQYF. In DNA, the CDR3 is TGCGCCAGCAGCCAAACGGGACTAGTTTCTGAGACCCAGTACTTC.

This chain links TRBV10-2 with TRBJ2-5, with 13 bases that match TRBD2. Looked up from germline, CDR1 is WSHSY and CDR2 is SAAADI. V was pared by 8 bases and J by 5 bases, with 11 bases of the junction left unmatched. The CDR3 consists of 16 residues. CDR3 nucleotide sequence: TGCGCCAGCCTAGGGGGACTAGCGGGGCGAGGGGAGACCCAGTACTTC. Translated: CASLGGLAGRGETQYF.

The rearrangement uses TRBV6-6 and TRBJ2-7; a weak D match, TRBD1 (5 bases). The germline CDR1 and CDR2 sequences are MNHNY and SVGAGI (reference sequence). The CDR3 has 12 residues. CDR3 sequence (DNA): TGTGTACATAGGGGTTTTCGCTACGAGCAGTACTTC. This gives the protein CVHRGFRYEQYF.